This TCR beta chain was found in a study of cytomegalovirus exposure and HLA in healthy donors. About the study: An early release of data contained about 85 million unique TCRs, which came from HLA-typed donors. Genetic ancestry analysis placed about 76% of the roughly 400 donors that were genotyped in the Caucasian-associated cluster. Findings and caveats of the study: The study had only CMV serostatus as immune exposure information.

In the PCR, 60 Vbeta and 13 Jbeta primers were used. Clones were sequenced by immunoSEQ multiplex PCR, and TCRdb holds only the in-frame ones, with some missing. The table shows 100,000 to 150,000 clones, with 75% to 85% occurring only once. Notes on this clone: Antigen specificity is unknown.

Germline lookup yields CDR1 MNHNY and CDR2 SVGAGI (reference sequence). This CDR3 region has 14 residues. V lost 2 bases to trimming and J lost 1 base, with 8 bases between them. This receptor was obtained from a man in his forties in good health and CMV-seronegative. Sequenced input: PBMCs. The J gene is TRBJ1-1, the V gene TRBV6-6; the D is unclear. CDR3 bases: TGTGCCAGCAGTTACGAGGCGGCGAACACTGAAGCTTTCTTT. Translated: CASSYEAANTEAFF.